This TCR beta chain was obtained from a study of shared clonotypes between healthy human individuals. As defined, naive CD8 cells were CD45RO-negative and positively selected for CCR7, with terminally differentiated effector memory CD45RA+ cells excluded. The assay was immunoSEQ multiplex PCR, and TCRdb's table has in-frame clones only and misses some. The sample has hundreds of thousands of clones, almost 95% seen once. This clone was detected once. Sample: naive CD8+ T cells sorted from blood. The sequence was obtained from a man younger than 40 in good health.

The CDR3 here is CASSLHSRGSTDTQYF. CDR3 DNA: TGTGCCAGCAGCCTACATAGTAGGGGTTCCACAGATACGCAGTATTTT. The chain couples TRBV9 to TRBJ2-3; perhaps TRBD1 as D (5 bases). Trimming pared 4 bases from V and 2 bases from J, leaving 17 bases between. The germline CDR1 and CDR2 sequences are SGDLS and YYNGEE. The CDR3 is 16 residues long.